This passage covers 25 T cell receptor beta chains from one sample sequenced in a study of T-cell reconstitution after alpha-beta-depleted transplantation in children. Preparation of the TCRbeta library involved a method that used unique molecular identifiers. TCRdb ran MiXCR on the PCR reads and lists one entry per CDR3 protein. Altogether almost 500,000 distinct CDR3 sequences are present, roughly a tenth being singletons, with the ten largest covering around 2%. The specimen was PBMCs, collected before TCRalphabeta/CD19-depleted stem cell transplant. Every receptor here comes from a child aged 2 to 10 with inherited bone marrow failure, due to receive a stem cell transplant.

Ten or more counts support this clonotype. The rearrangement links TRBV11-2 to TRBJ2-6, with TRBD2 as a possible D gene (7 bases). The V and J ends lost 10 bases and 3 bases respectively, with 13 bases between them. This CDR3 is built from 14 residues. CDR1 is SGHAT, CDR2 FQNNGV, per germline. The CDR3 sequence: CATGGRGGANVLTF. The CDR3, as DNA: TGTGCCACGGGAGGCAGGGGTGGGGCCAACGTCCTGACTTTC.

This clonotype was counted ten times or more. The rearrangement joins TRBV30 to TRBJ1-5; 8 bases align to TRBD1. The germline CDR1 and CDR2 sequences are GTSNPN and SVGIG (reference sequence). V was clipped by 3 bases and J by 5 bases; unmatched bases: 9. The CDR3 covers 15 residues. CDR3 DNA: TGTGCCTGGAGGGCTCAGGGGGCTCGATATCAGCCCCAGCATTTT. Amino acids: CAWRAQGARYQPQHF.

This chain joins TRBV29-1 and TRBJ2-7, with 11 bases that match TRBD2. This CDR3 region has 14 residues. Losses at the gene ends were 7 bases for V and 6 bases for J; bases not matched to a gene: 11. From germline, CDR1 is SQVTM and CDR2 ANQGSEA. As DNA, the CDR3 is TGCAGCGGGGGCGAAACTAGCGGGAGTAGCGAGCAGTACTTC. Translation gives CSGGETSGSSEQYF.

This clonotype was recorded many times. This chain links TRBV5-1 with TRBJ2-7; D gene uncertain. CDR1 and CDR2 (germline): SGHRS, YFSETQ. The CDR3 is made up of 13 amino acids. Trimming shortened V by 0 bases and J by 2 bases, and 6 bases separated the two germline ends. The DNA for the CDR3 is TGCGCCAGCAGCTTGGATGCTACCTACGAGCAGTACTTC. Protein product: CASSLDATYEQYF.

Many counts were recorded for this clonotype. This chain uses TRBV28 with TRBJ1-5; 7 nucleotides line up with TRBD1. J was trimmed by 2 bases and V by 5 bases; bases with no gene match: 6. The germline CDR1 and CDR2 sequences are MDHEN and SYDVKM. This CDR3 has 15 amino acids. The CDR3 here is CASSVGTARNQPQHF. CDR3 DNA sequence: TGTGCCAGCAGTGTCGGGACAGCCCGCAATCAGCCCCAGCATTTT.

There are many counts of this clonotype. The chain carries TRBV3-1 and TRBJ1-5; D ambiguous. Trimming pared 0 bases from V and 6 bases from J, leaving 6 bases between. There are 13 residues in the CDR3. CDR1 is LGHDT, CDR2 YNNKEL, per germline (reference sequence). CDR3 sequence reads: CASSQDKGQPQHF. CDR3 nucleotides: TGTGCCAGCAGCCAAGATAAAGGTCAGCCCCAGCATTTT.

This clonotype was seen only a few times. This rearrangement joins TRBV27 to TRBJ2-2; D perhaps matches TRBD2 (6 bases). Per germline, CDR1 MNHEY and CDR2 SMNVEV (reference sequence). Between the trimmed V and J ends, which lost 3 bases and 1 base, there was a span of 12 bases. There are 16 residues in the CDR3. CDR3 protein: CASSFKERVNTGELFF. CDR3 in DNA: TGTGCCAGCAGTTTCAAGGAGCGGGTGAACACCGGGGAGCTGTTTTTT.

V is TRBV30 and J is TRBJ2-5, with TRBD2 identical over 11 bases. J lost 2 bases, V lost 4 bases, and 3 bases had no gene match. In germline, CDR1 is GTSNPN, CDR2 SVGIG (reference sequence). This CDR3 has 14 amino acids. The DNA of the CDR3 is TGTGCCTGGAATAGCGGGAGGGGACAAGAGACCCAGTACTTC. Residues: CAWNSGRGQETQYF.

This clonotype was recorded at least ten times. The chain uses TRBV4-3 and TRBJ1-2; D gene unclear. V lost 0 bases to trimming and J lost 2 bases, with 7 bases between them. The CDR3 has 14 amino acids. The germline CDR1 and CDR2 sequences are LGHNA and YSLEER. CDR3 loop: CASSQEMENYGYTF. CDR3 DNA sequence: TGCGCCAGCAGCCAAGAAATGGAGAACTATGGCTACACCTTC.

Of note for this clonotype: Given a much more abundant clone one base away, this may be a read error. The chain has TRBV20-1 and TRBJ2-1; 7 positions agree with TRBD1. The CDR3 covers 14 residues. The V and J ends lost 5 bases and 2 bases, in that order; junction bases with no gene match: 6. The germline gives CDR1 DFQATT, CDR2 SNEGSKA (reference sequence). CDR3: CSAFRGGPYNEQFF. The CDR3 DNA reads as TGCAGTGCTTTTAGAGGGGGCCCCTACAATGAGCAGTTCTTC.

This clonotype has at least ten counts. This sequence joins TRBV12-3 or TRBV12-4 and TRBJ2-7; possibly TRBD2 for D (5 bases). CDR3 size: 17 residues. V lost 5 bases, J lost 3 bases, and 23 bases lay in between. CDR3 sequence reads: CASSPLGDPINFYEQYF. CDR3 sequence (DNA): TGTGCCAGCAGTCCCTTGGGAGACCCCATCAATTTCTACGAGCAGTACTTC.

The table lists this clonotype with many counts. This chain links TRBV5-1 with TRBJ2-2; 8 nucleotides agree with TRBD1. The CDR3 is 15 amino acids. Per the germline V gene, CDR1 is SGHRS and CDR2 is YFSETQ. Trimming removed 4 bases from V and 0 bases from J; junction bases left unmatched: 2. This chain's CDR3 is CASSPDRANTGELFF. CDR3 DNA: TGCGCCAGCAGCCCGGACAGGGCGAACACCGGGGAGCTGTTTTTT. Full variable domain (outside the CDR3, taken from reference TRBV5-1 and TRBJ2-2): KAGVTQTPRYLIKTRGQQVTLSCSPISGHRSVSWYQQTPGQGLQFLFEYFSETQRNKGNFPGRFSGRQFSNSRSEMNVSTLELGDSALYLCASSPDRANTGELFFGEGSRLTVL.

This clonotype was recorded many times. This rearrangement joins TRBV12-3 or TRBV12-4 to TRBJ1-5; D perhaps matches TRBD1 (6 bases). The ends were cut back, 2 bases at V and 4 bases at J, with 21 bases in the middle. This CDR3 is 18 amino acids long. CDR3 nucleotide sequence: TGTGCCAGCAGTTTAAAGGGGGACCGGGGGCGCTGGAATCAGCCCCAGCATTTT. It codes for CASSLKGDRGRWNQPQHF.

The chain employs TRBV11-2 and TRBJ2-1; maybe TRBD2 (6 bases). V gave up 5 bases and J gave up 5 bases, with 19 bases separating them. This CDR3 comprises 16 residues. Germline CDR1 SGHAT, CDR2 FQNNGV. CDR3 bases: TGTGCCAGCAGCACCCGTAGTGGGAGGCCTCACAATGAGCAGTTCTTC. Amino acid sequence: CASSTRSGRPHNEQFF.

This clonotype was observed a handful of times. The chain uses TRBV15 and TRBJ2-2; D is perhaps TRBD2 (6 bases). The germline CDR1 and CDR2 sequences are LNHNV and YYDKDF (reference sequence). V lost 8 bases and J lost 4, with 11 bases in between. The CDR3 covers 13 residues. CDR3 nucleotides: TGTGCCACCGGCGGGGTTTCCACCGGGGAGCTGTTTTTT. Translating it yields CATGGVSTGELFF.

As to this clonotype: This may stem from a read error, because a much larger clone lies one nucleotide away. The chain links TRBV28 to TRBJ2-5, with 7 bases fitting TRBD2. The germline CDR1 and CDR2 sequences are MDHEN and SYDVKM. The CDR3 contains 16 residues. V gave up 6 bases and J gave up 3 bases; unmatched junction bases: 13. CDR3 nucleotide sequence: TGTGCCAGCAGCCGCCTTCGGGGGGACCTCAAAGAGACCCAGTACTTC. This gives the protein CASSRLRGDLKETQYF.

This clonotype was seen ten or more times. The J gene is TRBJ1-4, the V gene TRBV28; the D is unclear. The germline V gene has CDR1 MDHEN and CDR2 SYDVKM. Trimming stripped 4 bases from V and 7 bases from J, with 19 bases between. This CDR3 comprises 16 residues. CDR3 loop: CASSSTSWEVREKLFF. The DNA for the CDR3 is TGTGCCAGCAGTTCGACCTCATGGGAGGTTCGTGAAAAACTGTTTTTT. Full variable domain (outside the CDR3, taken from reference TRBV28 and TRBJ1-4): DVKVTQSSRYLVKRTGEKVFLECVQDMDHENMFWYRQDPGLGLRLIYFSYDVKMKEKGDIPEGYSVSREKKERFSLILESASTNQTSMYLCASSSTSWEVREKLFFGSGTQLSVL.

This clonotype occurred many times. An end of the junction does not agree with germline; a read error may underlie this. The rearrangement links TRBV9 to TRBJ2-7; D remains unclear. The CDR3 loop spans 11 amino acids. Germline values: CDR1 SGDLS, CDR2 YYNGEE. The CDR3 nucleotides read TGTGCCAGCAGCGTATATATGAGTAGAGACTTC. As protein: CASSVYMSRDF.

In this sample, this clonotype turned up many times. CDR3 amino acids: CASSQGVSSGNTIYF. The CDR3 nucleotides read TGCGCCAGCAGCCAAGGCGTCAGCTCTGGAAACACCATATATTTT. V and J are TRBV4-3 and TRBJ1-3; D unclear. The CDR3 spans 15 residues. Germline V CDR1 and CDR2: LGHNA, YSLEER. V was cut by 1 base and J by 0 bases, with 7 bases left in between.

This clonotype was observed at least ten times. The genes are TRBV7-2 and TRBJ2-7; D remains ambiguous. This CDR3 is built from 14 residues. Germline loops: CDR1 SGHTA, CDR2 FQGNSA. The V end was cut by 2 bases, the J end by 0 bases, with 8 bases between. CDR3 region: CASSLIRSSYEQYF. CDR3 coding DNA: TGTGCCAGCAGCTTAATCAGGAGCTCCTACGAGCAGTACTTC.

This clonotype came up a few times. This chain uses TRBV5-4 with TRBJ2-7, with D unclear. Between the trimmed V and J ends, which lost 5 bases and 2 bases, there was a span of 17 bases. This CDR3 has 15 residues. Germline-derived CDR1 and CDR2 are SGHNT and YYREEE (reference sequence). The CDR3 reads CASRSAGPEPYEQYF. The DNA of the CDR3 is TGTGCCAGCAGGTCAGCCGGGCCAGAACCCTACGAGCAGTACTTC.

This clonotype was counted at least ten times. V usage is TRBV12-3 or TRBV12-4 and J usage is TRBJ1-1; no firm D call. There are 12 residues in the CDR3. Trimming cost V 8 bases and J 0 bases, with 7 bases left between them. The CDR3 sequence is CASGPMNTEAFF. CDR3 DNA: TGTGCCAGCGGTCCCATGAACACTGAAGCTTTCTTT.

The table lists this clonotype with many counts. V and J are TRBV7-2 and TRBJ2-7; 12 nucleotides line up with TRBD2. The CDR3 is 15 amino acids. Germline trimming cut 4 bases from V and 4 bases from J; bases unmatched to any gene: 5. Germline CDR1 and CDR2: SGHTA and FQGNSA. CDR3 coding DNA: TGTGCCAGCAGCTCAGGGCTAGCGGGAGGGTACGAGCAGTACTTC. Translation gives CASSSGLAGGYEQYF.

This clonotype was found many times. This chain uses TRBV10-3 with TRBJ2-6; TRBD2 is a possible D gene (5 bases). This CDR3 spans 15 amino acids. CDR1 is ENHRY, CDR2 SYGVKD, per germline. V gave up 6 bases and J gave up 0 bases, with 9 bases separating them. This CDR3 is CAISRGLSGANVLTF. The CDR3 DNA is TGTGCCATCAGCCGGGGTCTCTCTGGGGCCAACGTCCTGACTTTC.

This chain uses TRBV2 with TRBJ1-2, with unresolved D. This CDR3 has 13 amino acids. Germline assignment: CDR1 SNHLY and CDR2 FYNNEI. Trimming pared 6 bases from V and 0 bases from J, leaving 8 bases between. The CDR3 DNA reads TGTGCCAGCAGGGCCAGATCTAACTATGGCTACACCTTC. Its translation is CASRARSNYGYTF. Filled out from reference TRBV2 and TRBJ1-2, the complete variable domain reads EPEVTQTPSHQVTQMGQEVILRCVPISNHLYFYWYRQILGQKVEFLVSFYNNEISEKSEIFDDQFSVERPDGSNFTLKIRSTKLEDSAMYFCASRARSNYGYTFGSGTRLTVV.